The TCR beta chain described here comes from a study of T-cell reconstitution after alpha-beta-depleted transplantation in children (dated by TCRdb to the mid-2010s). In the study overall: T-cell immune reconstitution after TCRalphabeta/CD19-depleted allogeneic hematopoietic cell transplantation in children was quantitatively tracked in the study by means of TCR repertoire profiling.

This clonotype has a count of ten or more. The clone's antigen remains unknown. Base qualities are not at hand, and no much larger clone is one base apart. From cysteine to phenylalanine, the CDR3 is 15 amino acids long. Here the CDR3 DNA is all that survives: 45 bases in frame from base 1. V loses 5 bases at its end and J loses 2 bases; junction bases beyond the gene matches: 8. Based on the germline V gene (reference sequence), the CDR1 and CDR2 sequences are DFQATT and SNEGSKA. The treatment or condition label here, explained by the study, means: allogeneic hematopoietic cell transplantation with graft depleted of TCRalphabeta T cells and CD19 B cells. Transplant recipients were children who received TCRalphabeta/CD19-depleted allogeneic hematopoietic cell grafts. Receptor amplification or capture employed PCR. The reads were generated on an Illumina HiSeq 2500. TCR libraries were prepared with molecular barcoding, using unique molecular identifiers to normalize TCRbeta repertoire quantification. TCRdb itself trimmed the public reads at Q25 with fastp, ran MiXCR and retained productive beta chains. When rows share a CDR3 protein, they turn into one entry using the most common DNA and genes. This sample is represented by about 580,000 distinct CDR3 sequences; roughly 23% of them were singletons. Of the sample, approximately 14% is held by the ten largest clones.

Results and caveats for the whole study, not just this receptor: The high TCRbeta diversity at day 60 in some patients was ascribed to recipient T cells and intrathymic progenitors that had survived conditioning. Apparently early alphabetaT-cell count recovery about two months after transplant reportedly relied on only several hundred rapidly expanded clones derived from non-depleted graft cells. Over subsequent months, a decline in hyperexpanded clone frequencies was noted, and after one year, T-cell counts and TCRbeta diversity were mostly ascribed to newly produced T cells.

The specimen was PBMCs, mostly from graft donor cells, collected 360 days after TCRalphabeta/CD19-depleted stem cell transplant. The rearranged segments are TRBV20-1 and TRBJ2-3; 9 junctional bases match TRBD2. This receptor was identified in a boy under three years old who had a stem cell transplant for acute myeloid leukemia, so the T cells may come from the graft donor. The sequence in DNA is TGCAGTGCTGCCCGGACTAGCGCTTCCACAGATACGCAGTATTTT. Translated, this is CSAARTSASTDTQYF.